Described below is a single TCR beta chain sequence and its context. This sample was included in a study of control samples from healthy donors and cancer patients. Measured with immunoSEQ multiplex PCR; TCRdb has only the in-frame clones, and not every one. The table records 48,000 or so clones, about 93% of them present only once. CDR3 length: 14 amino acids. The V segment lost 9 bases and the J segment 5 bases; nucleotides outside the gene matches: 10. Germline loops: CDR1 LNHDA, CDR2 SQIVND (reference sequence). The chain recombines TRBV19 with TRBJ1-1; 9 nucleotides agree with TRBD1. Specimen: PBMCs. The sequence was collected from a woman between 50 and 59 years old with head and neck cancer. This chain's CDR3 is CASRSGQGWTEAFF. The CDR3 DNA reads as TGTGCCAGCCGCTCTGGACAGGGGTGGACTGAAGCTTTCTTT.